The 32 T cell receptor beta chains presented below share a single source sample, sequenced in a study of T cells in Graves' hyperthyroidism and ophthalmopathy (dated by TCRdb to about 2019). Library creation used multiplex PCR. Data came from an Illumina HiSeq 2000. TCR beta CDR3 regions were amplified from RNA transcripts. The TCR CDR3 was subjected to a first round of RT-PCR using the HTBI primer set and the Qiagen OneStep RT-PCR kit. In TCRdb, the public reads were trimmed at Q25 with fastp and aligned with MiXCR, with productive beta chains retained. Duplicate CDR3 protein sequences are folded into a single record with the most common DNA and genes. Within this sample are 300,000 to 450,000 distinct CDR3 sequences, with about 14% of them counted one time only. 15% to 20% of the sample is held by the ten biggest clonotypes. Input material: blood. The source of these receptors is a woman aged 25 to 45 with Graves' ophthalmopathy.

This clonotype has at least ten counts. This sequence joins TRBV20-1 and TRBJ1-3, with unresolved D. With 2 bases removed from V and 0 bases from J, the gap between germline ends came to 8 bases. The CDR3 is 14 residues long. From germline, CDR1 is DFQATT and CDR2 SNEGSKA (reference sequence). CDR3 in amino acids: CSARRPVSGNTIYF. Written as DNA, the CDR3 is TGCAGTGCTAGAAGGCCCGTCTCTGGAAACACCATATATTTT.

This clonotype was found a few times. The J gene is TRBJ1-2, the V gene TRBV29-1; weak D call: TRBD1 (6 bases). The CDR3 is made up of 14 amino acids. Germline V gene data show CDR1 as SQVTM and CDR2 as ANQGSEA. Trimming took off 0 bases at V and 10 bases at J, with 18 bases between the two ends. The CDR3 DNA reads as TGCAGCGTTGAAGATCCGCTACCAGGGGAGGTCTACACCTTC. Translated, it gives CSVEDPLPGEVYTF. Variable domain in full (rest from reference TRBV29-1 and TRBJ1-2): SAVISQKPSRDICQRGTSLTIQCQVDSQVTMMFWYRQQPGQSLTLIATANQGSEATYESGFVIDKFPISRPNLTFSTLTVSNMSPEDSSIYLCSVEDPLPGEVYTFGSGTRLTVV.

This clonotype appeared a few times. The chain couples TRBV13 to TRBJ2-2; 9 bases align to TRBD2. The junction had 4 bases not matched to a gene; V was cut back by 2 bases and J by 3 bases. CDR1 and CDR2 (germline): PRHDT, FYEKMQ (reference sequence). The CDR3 length is 16 residues. The CDR3 reads CASSLHSGSYTGELFF. Here the CDR3 DNA reads TGTGCCAGCAGCTTACATAGCGGGAGTTACACCGGGGAGCTGTTTTTT.

This clonotype has a count of ten or more. The chain recombines TRBV12-3 or TRBV12-4 with TRBJ2-2, with D possibly being TRBD1 (6 bases). V gave up 6 bases and J gave up 3 bases, with 17 bases separating them. The CDR3 sequence is 16 residues long. In DNA form, the CDR3 reads TGTGCCAGCAGCCCCCGACAGGTCTCGTACACCGGGGAGCTGTTTTTT. Its protein is CASSPRQVSYTGELFF.

The sample holds a few counts of this clonotype. A read error is possible here, since a much larger clone lies one base away. V gene TRBV2 combines with J gene TRBJ2-7, with 9 bases that match TRBD2. In germline, CDR1 is SNHLY, CDR2 FYNNEI. The CDR3 is 14 residues long. Trimming cost V 8 bases and J 0 bases; bases outside gene matches: 5. CDR3 DNA sequence: TGTGCCAGCCGGGCGGGGGGGGACTCCTACGAGCAGTACTTC. It encodes CASRAGGDSYEQYF.

The chain joins TRBV12-3 or TRBV12-4 to TRBJ1-2; possibly TRBD1 for D (5 bases). This CDR3 spans 14 amino acids. V lost 7 bases, J lost 3 bases, and 15 bases lay in between. CDR3 protein: CASTLRGRDYGYTF. In DNA form, the CDR3 reads TGTGCCAGCACCTTAAGGGGCAGGGACTATGGCTACACCTTC.

This clonotype occurred a few times. This sequence joins TRBV7-2 and TRBJ2-3, with 12 bases matching TRBD2. The ends lost 5 bases at V and 5 bases at J; junction bases unmatched: 8. Germline CDR1 SGHTA, CDR2 FQGNSA. The CDR3 has 16 amino acids. The CDR3 DNA reads as TGTGCCAGCAGCCTGCTAGCGGGGGGGGGGATAGATACGCAGTATTTT. Protein: CASSLLAGGGIDTQYF.

This clonotype occurred many times. The V gene is TRBV7-9, the J gene TRBJ2-1, with D tentatively TRBD1 (5 bases). From germline, CDR1 is SEHNR and CDR2 FQNEAQ (reference sequence). There are 13 residues in the CDR3. Deletions cut 9 bases from V and 4 bases from J, with 13 bases between. The DNA for the CDR3 is TGTGCCAGTGCGACAGCCTCATACAATGAGCAGTTCTTC. This gives the protein CASATASYNEQFF.

The V and J genes are TRBV27 and TRBJ1-2; TRBD1 is a possible D gene (6 bases). The germline CDR1 and CDR2 sequences are MNHEY and SMNVEV (reference sequence). The CDR3 is 14 amino acids. V gave up 3 bases and J gave up 2 bases, with 10 bases separating them. As DNA, the CDR3 is TGTGCCAGCAGTTTCGGGGGCGCCAACTATGGCTACACCTTC. It codes for CASSFGGANYGYTF.

The V gene is TRBV20-1, the J gene TRBJ2-3, with TRBD2 matching over 7 bases. Germline V gives CDR1 DFQATT, CDR2 SNEGSKA (reference sequence). The CDR3 is made up of 16 amino acids. Germline trimming cut 5 bases from V and 0 bases from J; bases unmatched to any gene: 11. CDR3 nucleotides: TGCAGTGCTCCCGGTGGGGGGAGGGGTAGCACAGATACGCAGTATTTT. Translation gives CSAPGGGRGSTDTQYF.

This clonotype has ten or more counts. The rearrangement links TRBV6-1 to TRBJ2-3, with 8 bases that match TRBD1. With V trimmed by 6 bases and J by 1 base, 3 bases remained unmatched. CDR3 size: 14 residues. Germline CDR1 MNHNS, CDR2 SASEGT. The CDR3, as DNA: TGTGCCAGCAGAACGGGACAGGGCACAGATACGCAGTATTTT. This translates into CASRTGQGTDTQYF.

About this clonotype itself: The germline gene is not matched at one end of the junction; a read error may be the cause. The chain links TRBV5-1 to TRBJ1-2, with TRBD1 matching 7 bases. The germline V gene has CDR1 SGHRS and CDR2 YFSETQ. The CDR3 extends over 15 amino acids. The CDR3 protein is CASSLVRGQYYGCTF. The CDR3 bases are TGCGCCAGCAGCTTGGTAAGGGGGCAGTACTATGGCTGCACCTTC.

V and J are TRBV30 and TRBJ1-1; possibly TRBD1 for D (5 bases). The CDR3 totals 14 residues. From germline, CDR1 is GTSNPN and CDR2 SVGIG (reference sequence). V was trimmed by 6 bases and J by 1 base, leaving 15 bases between them. CDR3: CACLGGISNTEAFF. Here the CDR3 DNA reads TGTGCCTGCCTGGGGGGGATTTCGAACACTGAAGCTTTCTTT.

The chain has TRBV20-1 and TRBJ1-6; possibly TRBD1 for D (5 bases). With 4 bases removed from V and 7 bases from J, the gap between germline ends came to 11 bases. Germline CDR1 is DFQATT and CDR2 is SNEGSKA (reference sequence). The CDR3 length is 13 residues. The CDR3 sequence: CSAKGPPNSPLHF. For the CDR3, the DNA is TGCAGTGCTAAGGGACCCCCGAATTCACCCCTCCACTTT.

In this sample, this clonotype turned up many times. This chain connects TRBV14 to TRBJ2-7, with a tentative D call TRBD2 (6 bases). The CDR3 contains 16 residues. Germline V gives CDR1 SGHDN, CDR2 FVKESK. V gave up 3 bases and J gave up 2 bases, with 17 bases separating them. The CDR3 DNA is TGTGCCAGCAGCCACATCCACCGGGACTCTCCCTACGAGCAGTACTTC. This translates into CASSHIHRDSPYEQYF.

Many counts were recorded for this clonotype. V gene TRBV29-1 combines with J gene TRBJ2-3; 16 bases are shared with TRBD2. Trimming took 3 bases from V and 2 from J; bases not matched to a gene: 14. The length of the CDR3 is 20 residues. Germline CDR1 is SQVTM and CDR2 is ANQGSEA. CDR3 nucleotides: TGCAGCGTTGACCGACTACCGGGACTAGCGGGGGGGCCAGTCACAGATACGCAGTATTTT. Amino acids: CSVDRLPGLAGGPVTDTQYF.

This clonotype was counted ten times or more. The V and J genes are TRBV28 and TRBJ1-4; TRBD1 aligns across 9 bases. The CDR3 contains 15 residues. CDR1 is MDHEN and CDR2 is SYDVKM in the germline V gene. J gave up 6 bases and V 5 bases, and 7 bases lay outside the gene matches. CDR3 nucleotides: TGTGCCAGCAGTCCAGACAGGGGGATTGATGAAAAACTGTTTTTT. Protein product: CASSPDRGIDEKLFF.

A word on this clonotype: It may be a read error: a sequence one base away is much more abundant. The genes are TRBV7-6 and TRBJ2-2, with a weak D call TRBD1 (6 bases). This CDR3 spans 15 amino acids. Germline values: CDR1 SGHVS, CDR2 FNYEAQ. DNA for the CDR3: TGTGCCAGCAGCCTTCAGGGGTTAGCGACCGGGGAGCTGCTTTTT. Translation gives CASSLQGLATGELLF. The variable domain in full, completed from reference TRBV7-6 and TRBJ2-2, reads GAGVSQSPRYKVTKRGQDVALRCDPISGHVSLYWYRQALGQGPEFLTYFNYEAQQDKSGLPNDRFSAERPEGSISTLTIQRTEQRDSAMYRCASSLQGLATGELLFGEGSRLTVL.

The chain has TRBV11-3 and TRBJ1-1; tentatively, D is TRBD1 (5 bases). V gave up 5 bases and J gave up 4 bases, with 20 bases separating them. Germline CDR1 is SGHNT and CDR2 is YENEEA. CDR3 length: 16 amino acids. The CDR3 is CASSPGTGEQGTEAFF. CDR3 coding DNA: TGTGCCAGCAGCCCCGGGACGGGCGAGCAGGGCACTGAAGCTTTCTTT.

This clonotype has ten or more counts. V is TRBV20-1 and J is TRBJ1-1; TRBD1 aligns across 9 bases. Germline assignment: CDR1 DFQATT and CDR2 SNEGSKA (reference sequence). The junction had 8 bases not matched to a gene; V was cut back by 4 bases and J by 2 bases. The CDR3 runs to 15 residues. The CDR3 region has the DNA TGCAGTGCTACCCCGGACAGGGGAACAAACACTGAAGCTTTCTTT. The encoded protein is CSATPDRGTNTEAFF.

V usage is TRBV3-1 and J usage is TRBJ2-1; D possibly corresponds to TRBD1 (6 bases). CDR3 length: 15 amino acids. The germline gives CDR1 LGHDT, CDR2 YNNKEL (reference sequence). V was cut by 4 bases and J by 5 bases, with 15 bases left in between. The CDR3 here is CASSRGRGTHNEQFF. The CDR3 DNA reads TGTGCCAGCAGCCGGGGCAGGGGCACTCACAATGAGCAGTTCTTC.

This clonotype was detected ten times or more. The chain carries TRBV12-5 and TRBJ2-4; the match to TRBD1 covers 10 bases. The junction had 7 bases not matched to a gene; V was cut back by 7 bases and J by 7 bases. The CDR3 is made up of 14 amino acids. From germline, CDR1 is LGHNT and CDR2 FRNRAP. The CDR3 nucleotides read TGTGCTAGTGCAACCGGGACAGGGGTTAACATTCAGTACTTC. Translating gives CASATGTGVNIQYF. Filled out from reference TRBV12-5 and TRBJ2-4, the complete variable domain reads DARVTQTPRHKVTEMGQEVTMRCQPILGHNTVFWYRQTMMQGLELLAYFRNRAPLDDSGMPKDRFSAEMPDATLATLKIQPSEPRDSAVYFCASATGTGVNIQYFGAGTRLSVL.

As concerns this clonotype: The junction differs from germline at one of its ends, possibly a read error. V is TRBV20-1 and J is TRBJ2-2; either TRBD1 or TRBD2 may fit D (5 bases each). There are 15 residues in the CDR3. From germline, CDR1 is DFQATT and CDR2 SNEGSKA (reference sequence). The CDR3 sequence: CSTGPGTENTGELFF. CDR3 DNA: TGCAGTACCGGACCCGGGACCGAGAACACCGGGGAGTTGTTTTTT.

This clonotype has a count of ten or more. The V gene is TRBV11-3, the J gene TRBJ1-1; 10 bases match TRBD1. The CDR3 has 14 amino acids. The germline V gene has CDR1 SGHNT and CDR2 YENEEA. V shed 5 bases, J shed 3 bases, and the junction held 3 bases outside the gene matches. CDR3 nucleotides: TGTGCCAGCAGCACGGGGACAGGGGACACTGAAGCTTTCTTT. Its translation: CASSTGTGDTEAFF.

CDR3 bases: TGTGCCACCAGCAGCTTCGGGAATGTGGGCTATGGCTACACCTTC. The encoded protein is CATSSFGNVGYGYTF. The rearrangement joins TRBV15 to TRBJ1-2; D ambiguous. V lost 3 bases and J 4 bases, leaving 15 bases between the germline ends. This CDR3 comprises 15 residues. Germline V gives CDR1 LNHNV, CDR2 YYDKDF (reference sequence). Full variable domain (rest looked up from reference TRBV15 and TRBJ1-2): DAMVIQNPRYQVTQFGKPVTLSCSQTLNHNVMYWYQQKSSQAPKLLFHYYDKDFNNEADTPDNFQSRRPNTSFCFLDIRSPGLGDTAMYLCATSSFGNVGYGYTFGSGTRLTVV.

There are many counts of this clonotype. V usage is TRBV11-2 and J usage is TRBJ2-7; D unclear. The CDR3 extends over 13 amino acids. Germline loops: CDR1 SGHAT, CDR2 FQNNGV. Trimming took 3 bases from V and 2 from J, leaving 8 bases between them. The CDR3 bases are TGTGCCAGCAGCTTTCAGGCCGCCTACGAGCAGTACTTC. It specifies CASSFQAAYEQYF.

This clonotype was counted ten times or more. In DNA form, the CDR3 reads TGTGCCAGCCATGTTGGGGACGGACTTGAAAAACTGTTTTTT. Protein sequence: CASHVGDGLEKLFF. The V and J genes are TRBV6-1 and TRBJ1-4; a possible D gene is TRBD1 (5 bases). The V gene's germline CDR1 is MNHNS and CDR2 SASEGT. The CDR3 sequence is 14 residues long. V was pared by 8 bases and J by 7 bases, with 17 bases between.

The V and J genes are TRBV6-1 and TRBJ2-2; 8 bases match TRBD1. J gave up 1 base and V 10 bases, and 2 bases lay outside the gene matches. Germline CDR1 is MNHNS and CDR2 is SASEGT. This CDR3 has 13 residues. This CDR3 is CATGTGNTGELFF. In nucleotides, the CDR3 is TGTGCCACCGGGACAGGGAACACCGGGGAGCTGTTTTTT.

This clonotype occurred many times. The rearrangement links TRBV12-5 to TRBJ2-3; 7 bases agree with TRBD1. The V gene end was trimmed by 1 base and the J gene end by 4 bases; junction bases not matched to a gene: 5. This CDR3 has 15 residues. Germline V gene lookup returns CDR1 LGHNT and CDR2 FRNRAP. CDR3 region: CASGLDRGRADTQYF. CDR3 DNA: TGTGCTAGTGGTTTGGACAGGGGACGAGCAGATACGCAGTATTTT.

This clonotype was found a few times. This chain joins TRBV4-1 and TRBJ2-1; D remains unclear. The V gene lost 4 bases and the J gene lost 0 bases, with 19 bases spanning the gap. The CDR3 totals 18 residues. Germline V gene sequence: CDR1 MGHRA, CDR2 YSYEKL. The CDR3 bases are TGCGCCAGCAGCCCCCTCAACAGTCGTGAATACTCCTACAATGAGCAGTTCTTC. It encodes CASSPLNSREYSYNEQFF.

The rearrangement joins TRBV19 to TRBJ2-6, with D tentatively TRBD2 (7 bases). Trimming removed 3 bases from V and 4 bases from J, with 19 bases in between. The CDR3 has 18 amino acids. Germline-derived CDR1 and CDR2 are LNHDA and SQIVND (reference sequence). The CDR3 protein is CASSMNGGLWSGANVLTF. CDR3 in DNA: TGTGCCAGTAGTATGAACGGGGGGCTCTGGTCCGGGGCCAACGTCCTGACTTTC. Using reference TRBV19 and TRBJ2-6 for the parts outside the CDR3, the full variable domain is DGGITQSPKYLFRKEGQNVTLSCEQNLNHDAMYWYRQDPGQGLRLIYYSQIVNDFQKGDIAEGYSVSREKKESFPLTVTSAQKNPTAFYLCASSMNGGLWSGANVLTFGAGSRLTVL.

The chain has TRBV5-1 and TRBJ1-6, with a tentative D call TRBD1 (6 bases). V lost 2 bases and J lost 5, with 8 bases in between. Germline CDR1 and CDR2: SGHRS and YFSETQ. This CDR3 region has 14 residues. The CDR3 region has the DNA TGCGCCAGCAGCTTCGACAGGAATAATTCACCCCTCCACTTT. Translated, it gives CASSFDRNNSPLHF.